The clone carrying this T cell receptor (beta chain) has just one count. Its antigen is as yet unknown. The CDR3 runs to 15 residues. Trimming took off 0 bases at V and 3 bases at J, with 9 bases between the two ends. The germline V gene encodes CDR1 LNHNV and CDR2 YYDKDF (reference sequence). The assay was immunoSEQ multiplex PCR, and TCRdb's table has in-frame clones only and misses some. The sample shows about 250,000 clones, roughly 87% of them seen only once. The sample is drawn from a study of cytomegalovirus exposure and HLA in healthy donors. Among the roughly 120 subjects of the validation cohort, separate from the roughly 650-subject first cohort, were the donors. Findings of the study overall: The study labeled 150 to 200 TCR beta chains cytomegalovirus-associated. The classifier, whose performance was assessed in both the original and validation cohorts, reportedly diagnosed cytomegalovirus status with high specificity and sensitivity.

The TCR sequence derives from a man between 18 and 35 years old in good health and CMV-seropositive. Sequences were obtained from PBMCs. This chain connects TRBV15 to TRBJ1-5; D is ambiguous. This CDR3 is CATSRDGQNNQPQHF. CDR3 sequence (DNA): TGTGCCACCAGCAGAGATGGCCAGAACAATCAGCCCCAGCATTTT.